A single sample gave rise to the 16 T cell receptor beta chains below, sequenced in a study of Ad26.COV2.S vaccination and SARS-CoV-2 variants. Specified treatment: roughly 20 received Ad26.COV2.S at low or high dose, single or two shots; several received placebo; per-sample allocation not given. Collection of the samples took place on day 63 after the first injection of vaccine or placebo. TCRdb's table, derived via immunoSEQ multiplex PCR, lists solely in-frame clones and lacks some. The sample contains roughly 350,000 clones, less than 90% of which appear only once. The sequencing here drew on peripheral blood, taken in a trial of Ad26.COV2.S vaccine versus placebo. Receptors were obtained from a person aged 18-60 years who received the Ad26.COV2.S COVID-19 vaccine or a placebo.

This sequence joins TRBV24-1 and TRBJ2-5; 7 nucleotides align to TRBD1. V was pared by 3 bases and J by 5 bases, with 8 bases of the junction left unmatched. CDR3 length: 15 amino acids. Germline V lookup: CDR1 KGHDR, CDR2 SFDVKD. The CDR3 protein is CATSDPKTGWETQYF. In DNA, the CDR3 is TGTGCCACCAGTGATCCAAAGACAGGGTGGGAGACCCAGTACTTC.

This chain joins TRBV12-3 or TRBV12-4 and TRBJ2-7; no definite D call. The CDR3 totals 12 residues. Trimming stripped 2 bases from V and 2 bases from J, with 4 bases between. The CDR3 is CASSLLTYEQYF. In DNA form, the CDR3 reads TGTGCCAGCAGTTTACTAACCTACGAGCAGTACTTC.

The chain couples TRBV5-4 to TRBJ1-6; 8 nucleotides match TRBD1. CDR3 length: 15 residues. Germline V CDR1 and CDR2: SGHNT, YYREEE (reference sequence). Trimming at V came to 4 bases and at J to 7 bases, leaving 7 bases not matched to a gene. The CDR3 reads CASSPDRGYNSPLHF. CDR3 bases: TGTGCCAGCAGCCCCGACAGGGGCTACAATTCACCCCTCCACTTT.

This sequence joins TRBV25-1 and TRBJ2-1; D not certain. Germline CDR1 and CDR2: MGHDK and SYGVNS. This CDR3 contains 13 residues. Trimming left V 2 bases short and J 7 bases short, with 9 bases between. CDR3 DNA sequence: TGTGCCAGCAGTGAAGGGGTCGGAAATGAGCAGTTCTTC. Its translation: CASSEGVGNEQFF.

The chain joins TRBV11-1 to TRBJ2-5, with D hard to call. The germline V and J ends were trimmed by 1 base and 5 bases, with 5 bases remaining between them. CDR3 length equals 12 residues. CDR1 is SGHAT, CDR2 FQDESV, per germline (reference sequence). The CDR3 sequence is CASSLDGETQYF. The CDR3 nucleotides read TGTGCCAGCAGCTTAGACGGGGAGACCCAGTACTTC.

J is TRBJ1-1 and V is TRBV10-2; D gene unclear. CDR3 length: 12 residues. Germline values: CDR1 WSHSY, CDR2 SAAADI. Trimming removed 3 bases at V and 4 bases at J, with 6 bases between. The CDR3 sequence: CASSDASTEAFF. CDR3 nucleotide sequence: TGCGCCAGCAGTGATGCTAGCACTGAAGCTTTCTTT.

V and J are TRBV28 and TRBJ1-3; D is unresolved. Deletions cut 9 bases from V and 0 bases from J, with 9 bases between. Looked up from germline, CDR1 is MDHEN and CDR2 is SYDVKM. The CDR3 contains 13 residues. The CDR3 loop reads CASHGLSGNTIYF. Written as DNA, the CDR3 is TGTGCCAGTCATGGACTCTCTGGAAACACCATATATTTT.

This chain connects TRBV4-2 to TRBJ2-3, with a weak D call TRBD1 (6 bases). Deletions cut 0 bases from V and 2 bases from J, with 9 bases between. The germline CDR1 and CDR2 sequences are LGHNA and YNFKEQ. This CDR3 has 15 amino acids. CDR3 protein: CASSQDRGNTDTQYF. For the CDR3, the DNA is TGTGCCAGCAGCCAAGACAGGGGAAACACAGATACGCAGTATTTT.

The chain uses TRBV9 and TRBJ2-2; D is unclear. This CDR3 spans 12 amino acids. Trimming removed 3 bases at V and 3 bases at J, with 3 bases between. Germline values: CDR1 SGDLS, CDR2 YYNGEE. CDR3 sequence (DNA): TGTGCCAGCAGCGCAGACACCGGGGAGCTGTTTTTT. Protein sequence: CASSADTGELFF.

The table lists this clone with a few counts. The chain joins TRBV19 to TRBJ2-1; D ambiguous. Trimming removed 0 bases at V and 6 bases at J, with 6 bases between. The CDR3 totals 13 residues. Germline assignment: CDR1 LNHDA and CDR2 SQIVND (reference sequence). CDR3 DNA sequence: TGTGCCAGTAGTATAGATAACGGCAATGAGCAGTTCTTC. Encoded protein: CASSIDNGNEQFF.

This chain connects TRBV11-2 to TRBJ2-7, with D possibly TRBD1 on 6 matching bases. CDR1 and CDR2 from the germline V gene are SGHAT and FQNNGV. V shed 4 bases and J shed 0 bases, with 13 bases lying between them. The CDR3 runs 15 residues. The CDR3 nucleotides read TGTGCCAGCAGCTCCCAACTACAGGGCTCCTACGAGCAGTACTTC. Protein sequence: CASSSQLQGSYEQYF.

This sequence joins TRBV9 and TRBJ1-2; the match to TRBD1 covers 9 bases. Germline V gives CDR1 SGDLS, CDR2 YYNGEE. This CDR3 has 16 residues. J lost 5 bases, V lost 0 bases, and 8 bases had no gene match. CDR3 bases: TGTGCCAGCAGCGTAGCTGGGACAGGGAGGAATTATGGCTACACCTTC. It encodes CASSVAGTGRNYGYTF. Drawing the rest from reference TRBV9 and TRBJ1-2, the complete variable domain is DSGVTQTPKHLITATGQRVTLRCSPRSGDLSVYWYQQSLDQGLQFLIQYYNGEERAKGNILERFSAQQFPDLHSELNLSSLELGDSALYFCASSVAGTGRNYGYTFGSGTRLTVV.

The rearrangement uses TRBV4-3 and TRBJ2-4; D may be TRBD1 (6 bases). The CDR3 loop spans 17 amino acids. The germline gives CDR1 LGHNA, CDR2 YSLEER. Trimming took off 0 bases at V and 3 bases at J, with 15 bases between the two ends. The CDR3 nucleotides read TGCGCCAGCAGCCAAGATACTGGGGGCGTGGGCAAAAACATTCAGTACTTC. Protein: CASSQDTGGVGKNIQYF.

The rearrangement links TRBV28 to TRBJ1-2; 12 bases line up with TRBD1. With V trimmed by 4 bases and J by 5 bases, 11 bases remained unmatched. CDR1 and CDR2 (germline): MDHEN, SYDVKM. The CDR3 has 17 residues. The CDR3 DNA reads TGTGCCAGCAGTTCCGGGACAGGGGGCGCGGGGGGGTATGGCTACACCTTC. It encodes CASSSGTGGAGGYGYTF.

V and J are TRBV5-6 and TRBJ2-7, with D maybe TRBD1 (5 bases). The CDR3 is 14 amino acids. Germline V CDR1 and CDR2: SGHDT, YYEEEE. V dropped 4 bases and J dropped 2 bases, with 13 bases sitting between them. The CDR3 DNA sequence: TGTGCCAGCAGCGGAACCAGGGTCCCCTACGAGCAGTACTTC. Translation: CASSGTRVPYEQYF.

The chain joins TRBV5-1 to TRBJ1-5, with 7 bases identical to TRBD1. Germline CDR1 SGHRS, CDR2 YFSETQ. The junction had 9 bases not matched to a gene; V was cut back by 7 bases and J by 5 bases. This CDR3 contains 14 residues. CDR3 nucleotides: TGCGCCAGCGATGGACAGGAGGTTCATCAGCCCCAGCATTTT. Residues: CASDGQEVHQPQHF.